This TCR beta chain was found in a study of early T cells in non-severe SARS-CoV-2 infection. The wider study: Sequencing was performed on bulk RNA from unsorted whole blood, leaving chains unpaired.

Tagging with unique molecular identifiers was applied to individual cDNA molecules. TCRdb ran MiXCR on the 5' RACE reads and lists one entry per CDR3 protein. The sample holds tens of thousands of distinct CDR3 sequences, approximately 22% seen once. The CDR3 has 10 residues. V lost 6 bases and J 11 bases, leaving 9 bases between the germline ends. Germline CDR1 and CDR2: SNHLY and FYNNEI. Notes on the study in general: CD4 and private specificities were missed by VDJdb matching, which favored anti-spike CD8 responses.

This clonotype occurred a few times. Its specificity is not known. This receptor was obtained from an adult who was a healthcare worker with PCR-confirmed SARS-CoV-2 infection or an uninfected control (not recorded which). This specimen was whole blood, taken at baseline. This chain links TRBV2 with TRBJ2-3; either TRBD1 or TRBD2 may supply D (5 bases each). The CDR3 coding sequence is TGTGCCAGCAGGCCAGGGAGGCAGTATTTT. As protein: CASRPGRQYF.